This is a list of T cell receptor beta chains from one sample in a study of blood T cell repertoires in COVID-19. Profiled with immunoSEQ multiplex PCR; TCRdb holds only in-frame clones, not every one. The sample includes 390,000 or so clones, around 86% of them seen just once. Sequencing input: peripheral blood. The receptors here all came from a woman aged 25 to 45 with active or convalescent COVID-19. Each CDR3 is given with its conserved first and last residue. The D gene is left open where the match is weak. Clone size is not always given. Where it is, it says once, few, many or a class for expanded clones.

d_gene: NA
j_gene: TRBJ2-1
abundance: NA
v_gene: TRBV5-6
CDR3aa: CASSLGQGNEQFF
CDR3nt: TGTGCCAGCAGCTTGGGGCAGGGGAATGAGCAGTTCTTC

d_gene: NA
j_gene: TRBJ2-7
abundance: NA
v_gene: TRBV5-1
CDR3aa: CASSLLQEYEQYF
CDR3nt: TGCGCCAGCAGCTTGTTACAGGAATACGAGCAGTACTTC

d_gene: TRBD1
j_gene: TRBJ2-3
abundance: NA
v_gene: TRBV11-2
CDR3aa: CASSLRGDRVGTDTQYF
CDR3nt: TGTGCCAGCAGCTTACGAGGGGACAGGGTAGGCACAGATACGCAGTATTTT

d_gene: TRBD2
j_gene: TRBJ2-1
abundance: NA
v_gene: TRBV11-2
CDR3aa: CASSSPSGSILDEQFF
CDR3nt: TGTGCCAGCAGCTCACCTAGCGGGAGCATACTCGATGAGCAGTTCTTC

d_gene: TRBD2
j_gene: TRBJ2-6
abundance: NA
v_gene: TRBV4-1
CDR3aa: CASSPGLAGVFGANVLTF
CDR3nt: TGCGCCAGCAGCCCGGGACTAGCGGGAGTATTCGGGGCCAACGTCCTGACTTTC

d_gene: NA
j_gene: TRBJ2-5
abundance: NA
v_gene: TRBV3-1/TRBV3-2
CDR3aa: CASSLQGQETQYF
CDR3nt: TGTGCCAGCAGCCTACAGGGACAAGAGACCCAGTACTTC

d_gene: NA
j_gene: TRBJ1-5
abundance: few
v_gene: TRBV7-8
CDR3aa: CASSFANNQPQHF
CDR3nt: TGTGCCAGCAGCTTCGCTAACAATCAGCCCCAGCATTTT

d_gene: TRBD2
j_gene: TRBJ2-3
abundance: NA
v_gene: TRBV7-9
CDR3aa: CASSIVGSGEVTDTQYF
CDR3nt: TGTGCCAGCAGCATAGTGGGTAGCGGGGAGGTCACAGATACGCAGTATTTT

d_gene: NA
j_gene: TRBJ1-3
abundance: NA
v_gene: TRBV5-1
CDR3aa: CASSSGVNTIYF
CDR3nt: TGCGCCAGCAGCTCGGGAGTAAACACCATATATTTT

d_gene: TRBD2
j_gene: TRBJ2-7
abundance: NA
v_gene: TRBV6-5
CDR3aa: CASSYASGGSYEQYF
CDR3nt: TGTGCCAGCAGTTACGCTAGCGGGGGCAGCTACGAGCAGTACTTC

d_gene: NA
j_gene: TRBJ2-3
abundance: NA
v_gene: TRBV7-2
CDR3aa: CASSLVEVATDTQYF
CDR3nt: TGTGCCAGCAGCTTAGTCGAGGTTGCCACAGATACGCAGTATTTT

d_gene: TRBD1
j_gene: TRBJ1-1
abundance: few
v_gene: TRBV6-5
CDR3aa: CASRRQGNTEAFF
CDR3nt: TGTGCCAGCAGGAGACAGGGGAACACTGAAGCTTTCTTT

d_gene: TRBD1
j_gene: TRBJ1-4
abundance: NA
v_gene: TRBV20-1
CDR3aa: CSAGTGEKLFF
CDR3nt: TGCAGTGCTGGGACAGGCGAAAAACTGTTTTTT

d_gene: TRBD1
j_gene: TRBJ1-5
abundance: NA
v_gene: TRBV5-1
CDR3aa: CASSPTGDSNQPQHF
CDR3nt: TGCGCCAGCAGCCCGACAGGGGATAGCAATCAGCCCCAGCATTTT

d_gene: NA
j_gene: TRBJ1-2
abundance: NA
v_gene: TRBV9
CDR3aa: CASSFGQGATF
CDR3nt: NA

d_gene: NA
j_gene: TRBJ1-1
abundance: NA
v_gene: TRBV20-1
CDR3aa: CSASPGSTEAFF
CDR3nt: TGCAGTGCTAGTCCGGGTAGCACTGAAGCTTTCTTT

d_gene: TRBD1
j_gene: TRBJ1-2
abundance: NA
v_gene: TRBV16
CDR3aa: CASSLRKGGPYGYTF
CDR3nt: TGTGCCAGCAGCCTAAGGAAAGGGGGCCCTTATGGCTACACCTTC

d_gene: NA
j_gene: TRBJ2-4
abundance: NA
v_gene: TRBV6-5
CDR3aa: CASKVAGSVYIQYF
CDR3nt: TGTGCCAGCAAGGTGGCGGGAAGTGTTTACATTCAGTACTTC

d_gene: NA
j_gene: TRBJ2-7
abundance: NA
v_gene: TRBV10-3
CDR3aa: CAISDSYEQYF
CDR3nt: TGTGCCATCAGTGATAGCTACGAGCAGTACTTC

d_gene: TRBD1
j_gene: TRBJ2-7
abundance: NA
v_gene: TRBV4-1
CDR3aa: CASSQPGQGYEQYF
CDR3nt: TGCGCCAGCAGCCAACCGGGACAGGGGTACGAGCAGTACTTC

d_gene: NA
j_gene: TRBJ2-7
abundance: NA
v_gene: TRBV6-1
CDR3aa: CASSANTGLLGHEQYF
CDR3nt: TGTGCCAGCAGTGCGAATACAGGGCTCTTAGGTCACGAGCAGTACTTC

d_gene: TRBD1
j_gene: TRBJ1-1
abundance: few
v_gene: TRBV11-2
CDR3aa: CASSPWTGALNTEAFF
CDR3nt: TGTGCCAGCAGCCCTTGGACAGGGGCGTTGAACACTGAAGCTTTCTTT

d_gene: TRBD1
j_gene: TRBJ2-7
abundance: NA
v_gene: TRBV19
CDR3aa: CASSATGTGYSYEQYF
CDR3nt: TGTGCCAGTAGTGCAACCGGGACAGGGTATTCCTACGAGCAGTACTTC

d_gene: TRBD2
j_gene: TRBJ2-1
abundance: NA
v_gene: TRBV5-1
CDR3aa: CASRLAGLSSYNEQFF
CDR3nt: TGCGCCAGCAGGCTAGCGGGCCTGAGCTCCTACAATGAGCAGTTCTTC

d_gene: NA
j_gene: TRBJ1-5
abundance: NA
v_gene: TRBV2
CDR3aa: CASREGQPQHF
CDR3nt: TGTGCCAGCAGGGAGGGTCAGCCCCAGCATTTT

d_gene: TRBD2
j_gene: TRBJ2-1
abundance: NA
v_gene: TRBV5-5
CDR3aa: CASSFTSGSYNEQFF
CDR3nt: TGTGCCAGCAGCTTCACTAGCGGCTCCTACAATGAGCAGTTCTTC

d_gene: TRBD1
j_gene: TRBJ2-3
abundance: NA
v_gene: TRBV5-1
CDR3aa: CASSRSGQVADTQYF
CDR3nt: TGCGCCAGCAGCCGGAGTGGACAGGTTGCAGATACGCAGTATTTT

d_gene: NA
j_gene: TRBJ1-6
abundance: NA
v_gene: TRBV3-1/TRBV3-2
CDR3aa: CASSPYEGGNSPLHF
CDR3nt: TGTGCCAGCAGCCCTTATGAGGGGGGGAATTCACCCCTCCACTTT

d_gene: TRBD1
j_gene: TRBJ2-1
abundance: NA
v_gene: TRBV5-1
CDR3aa: CASSLAGGVSYNEQFF
CDR3nt: TGCGCCAGCAGCTTGGCAGGGGGAGTATCCTACAATGAGCAGTTCTTC